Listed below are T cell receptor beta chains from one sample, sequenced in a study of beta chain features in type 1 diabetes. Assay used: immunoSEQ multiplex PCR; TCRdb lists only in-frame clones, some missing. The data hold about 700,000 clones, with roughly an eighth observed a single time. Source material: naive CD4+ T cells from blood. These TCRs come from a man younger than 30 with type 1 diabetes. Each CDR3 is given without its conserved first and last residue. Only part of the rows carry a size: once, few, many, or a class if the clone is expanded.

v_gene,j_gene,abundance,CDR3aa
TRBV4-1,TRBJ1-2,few,ASSQDRGGYT
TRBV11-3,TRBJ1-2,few,ASSYDSTNYYGYT
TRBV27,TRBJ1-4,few,ASSSAGTGDEKLF
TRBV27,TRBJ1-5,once,ASSSQTEYQPQH
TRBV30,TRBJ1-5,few,AWSVPGYSNQPQH
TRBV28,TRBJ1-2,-,ASSPWDRGGYT
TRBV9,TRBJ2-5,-,ASSQKSGGRETQY
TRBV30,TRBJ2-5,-,AWSVRLGETQY
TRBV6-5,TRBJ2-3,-,ASSYGQGGTDTQY
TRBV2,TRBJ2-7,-,ASGADYYEQY
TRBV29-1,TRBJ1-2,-,SGGQDNGYT
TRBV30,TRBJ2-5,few,AWAAWGETQY
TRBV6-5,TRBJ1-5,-,ASSTDRRGHQPQH
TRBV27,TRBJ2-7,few,ASSLGGTGGHEQY
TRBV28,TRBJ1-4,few,ASTIPNSGEKLF
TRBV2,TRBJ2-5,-,ASSVAWKGETQY
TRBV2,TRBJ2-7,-,ASSRNEAEQY
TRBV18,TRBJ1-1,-,ASSPLVREAAEAF
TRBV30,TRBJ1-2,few,AWTGAIFYGYT
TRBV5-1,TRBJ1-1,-,ASSPDGRGNTEAF
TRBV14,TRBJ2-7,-,ASSQGLFGGQGYEQY
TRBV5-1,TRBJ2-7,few,ASNLGGLTYEQY
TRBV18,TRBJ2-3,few,ASSPRGSGDTDTQY
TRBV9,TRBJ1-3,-,ASSAPSIGNTIY
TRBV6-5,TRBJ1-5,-,ASSGDGGGRPQH
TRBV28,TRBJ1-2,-,ASSFNSANYGYT
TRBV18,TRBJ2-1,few,ASSPRTGSYNEQF
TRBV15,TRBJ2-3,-,ATRDSPTDTQY
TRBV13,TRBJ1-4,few,ASSEGQGTLDNEKLF
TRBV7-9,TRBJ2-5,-,ASSFQVQETQY
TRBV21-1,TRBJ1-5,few,ATKGAPWRNQPQH
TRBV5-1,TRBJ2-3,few,ASSPRDRRTDTQY
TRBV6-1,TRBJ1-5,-,ASSHLYTEDQH
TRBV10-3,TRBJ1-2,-,AITRDRGGYGYT
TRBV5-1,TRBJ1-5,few,ASSIGPGQDQPQH
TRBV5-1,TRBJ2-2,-,ASGSIFTGELF
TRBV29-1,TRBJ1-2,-,SVEGRPYGYT
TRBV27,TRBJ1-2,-,ASSFQGGQGGGYT
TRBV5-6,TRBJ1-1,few,ASSLNTEAF
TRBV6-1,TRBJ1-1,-,ASTWNPNTEAF
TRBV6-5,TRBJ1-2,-,ASSYDGIYGYT
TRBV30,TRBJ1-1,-,AWSRRDTEAF
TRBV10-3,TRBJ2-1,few,AISDHTGTTYNEQF
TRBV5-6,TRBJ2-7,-,ASSLSRGHEQY
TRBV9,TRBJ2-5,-,ASSVAGMEAETQY
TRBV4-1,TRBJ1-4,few,ASSPGQGTTNEKLF
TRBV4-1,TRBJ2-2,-,ASRDRLAGANTGELF
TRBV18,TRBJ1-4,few,ASSPRTEDEKLF
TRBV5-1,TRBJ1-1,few,ASSMDRTHTEAF
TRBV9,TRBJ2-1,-,ASSQRQGQDNEQF
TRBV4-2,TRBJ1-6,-,ASSPAQDMTYSPLH
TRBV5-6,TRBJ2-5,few,ASSLGGGQETQY
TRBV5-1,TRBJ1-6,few,ASSLVDGEGSPLH
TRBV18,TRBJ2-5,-,ASSPGWQQETQY
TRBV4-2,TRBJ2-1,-,ASSQVGTYNEQF
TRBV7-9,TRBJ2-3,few,ASSRTGTSTDTQY
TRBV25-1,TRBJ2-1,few,ASSDTHEQF